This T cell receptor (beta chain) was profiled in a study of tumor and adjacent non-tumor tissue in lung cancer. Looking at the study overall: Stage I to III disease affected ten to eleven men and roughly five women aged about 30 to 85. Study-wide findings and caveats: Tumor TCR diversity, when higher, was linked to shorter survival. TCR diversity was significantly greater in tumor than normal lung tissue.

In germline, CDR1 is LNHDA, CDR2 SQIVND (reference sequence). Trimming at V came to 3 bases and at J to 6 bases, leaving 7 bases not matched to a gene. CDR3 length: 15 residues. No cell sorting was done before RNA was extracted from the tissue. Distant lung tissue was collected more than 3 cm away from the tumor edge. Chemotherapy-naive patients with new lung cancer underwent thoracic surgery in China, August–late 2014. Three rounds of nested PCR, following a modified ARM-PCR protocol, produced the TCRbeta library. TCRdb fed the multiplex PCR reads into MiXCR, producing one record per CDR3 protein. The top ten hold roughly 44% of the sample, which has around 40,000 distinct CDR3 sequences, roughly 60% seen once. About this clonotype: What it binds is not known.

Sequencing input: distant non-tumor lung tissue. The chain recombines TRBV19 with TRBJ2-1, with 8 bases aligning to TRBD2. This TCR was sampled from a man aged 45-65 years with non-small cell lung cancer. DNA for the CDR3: TGTGCCAGTAGTATGGACGGGAGGGCCGCCAATGAGCAGTTCTTC. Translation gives CASSMDGRAANEQFF.